These 26 T cell receptor beta chains share one sample of origin, sequenced in a study of human versus mouse CDR3 diversity and MHC coevolution. Produced via immunoSEQ multiplex PCR; TCRdb's table is partial and in-frame only. The sample carries about 60,000 clones, around 94% recorded once. Sequencing input: naive CD4+ T cells from blood. This sample's subset: CD45RO-negative CD62L-positive naive CD4 T cells. The receptors stem from a person aged 55 to 70 in good health.

The CDR3 region has the DNA TGTGCCAGCAGCCGGAGAGTCGGCACAGATACGCAGTATTTT. The encoded protein is CASSRRVGTDTQYF. The V and J genes are TRBV7-9 and TRBJ2-3; D is undetermined. V was clipped by 5 bases and J by 1 base, with 10 bases between them. The CDR3 runs 14 residues. Germline assignment: CDR1 SEHNR and CDR2 FQNEAQ (reference sequence).

This sequence joins TRBV5-1 and TRBJ2-1, with D possibly matching TRBD2 (6 bases). Germline V gene data show CDR1 as SGHRS and CDR2 as YFSETQ. The CDR3 contains 15 residues. With 4 bases removed from V and 8 bases from J, the gap between germline ends came to 19 bases. CDR3 protein: CASSIRDSAGDEQFF. The CDR3 DNA reads TGCGCCAGCAGCATACGGGACTCTGCCGGCGATGAGCAGTTCTTC.

The chain couples TRBV2 to TRBJ2-1; 8 positions agree with TRBD2. Germline trimming cut 7 bases from V and 2 bases from J; bases unmatched to any gene: 7. Germline loops: CDR1 SNHLY, CDR2 FYNNEI. This CDR3 comprises 15 residues. The DNA of the CDR3 is TGTGCCAGCAAGAGTCTAGCGGGCCCCTACAATGAGCAGTTCTTC. Its protein is CASKSLAGPYNEQFF.

This chain joins TRBV10-3 and TRBJ2-1, with 11 bases lining up with TRBD2. The CDR3 extends over 15 amino acids. V gave up 6 bases and J gave up 8 bases; unmatched junction bases: 9. Per the germline V gene, CDR1 is ENHRY and CDR2 is SYGVKD. The CDR3 here is CAIRFSGGGSDEQFF. The CDR3 nucleotides read TGTGCCATCAGGTTTAGCGGGGGGGGGTCGGATGAGCAGTTCTTC.

The rearrangement joins TRBV5-1 to TRBJ2-1, with a tentative D call TRBD1 (6 bases). The V gene's germline CDR1 is SGHRS and CDR2 YFSETQ. The CDR3 loop spans 14 amino acids. V was cut by 5 bases and J by 5 bases, with 14 bases left in between. The CDR3 coding sequence is TGCGCCAGCAGACCCGGGACAAACAACAATGAGCAGTTCTTC. Encoded protein: CASRPGTNNNEQFF.

J is TRBJ2-7 and V is TRBV19, with 10 bases that match TRBD1. The CDR3 length is 14 residues. Germline V lookup: CDR1 LNHDA, CDR2 SQIVND (reference sequence). After removal of 7 bases from V and 5 bases from J, the junction contained 8 bases not matched to a gene. The CDR3 loop reads CASNLGQGVNEQYF. The CDR3 DNA sequence: TGTGCCAGTAATCTTGGACAGGGGGTTAACGAGCAGTACTTC.

The chain links TRBV5-1 to TRBJ2-5; 7 nucleotides match TRBD2. Germline CDR1 and CDR2: SGHRS and YFSETQ. The CDR3 consists of 15 residues. The J segment lost 3 bases and the V segment lost 1 base, leaving 6 bases of the junction unmatched. CDR3 nucleotides: TGCGCCAGCAGCTTGAGGTTAGCGGGCGAAGAGACCCAGTACTTC. Translated: CASSLRLAGEETQYF.

The chain is built from TRBV6-5 and TRBJ1-1; 7 positions match TRBD1. Losses at the gene ends were 5 bases for V and 9 bases for J; bases not matched to a gene: 12. The CDR3 totals 14 residues. The V gene's germline CDR1 is MNHEY and CDR2 SVGAGI. CDR3 DNA: TGTGCCAGCAGTGCTACACAGGGGACGGTAAAAGCTTTCTTT. It is translated as CASSATQGTVKAFF.

The V gene is TRBV12-1, the J gene TRBJ2-4; the table's TRBD1 call for D was not verified on the DNA. TRBV12-1 is tagged as a pseudogene. This CDR3 has 17 residues. The CDR3 is CASSFGGTGCPKNIQYF. For the CDR3, the DNA is TGTGCCAGCAGCTTTGGGGGGACAGGGTGCCCCAAAAACATTCAGTACTTC.

The V gene is TRBV6-1, the J gene TRBJ2-7, with unresolved D. Germline assignment: CDR1 MNHNS and CDR2 SASEGT. V was trimmed by 5 bases and J by 3 bases, leaving 8 bases between them. This CDR3 is 12 amino acids long. DNA for the CDR3: TGTGCCAGCAGTCTCCCGAGCTACGAGCAGTACTTC. This sequence encodes CASSLPSYEQYF.

The chain links TRBV30 to TRBJ2-3; TRBD2 might be the D (5 bases). Germline loops: CDR1 GTSNPN, CDR2 SVGIG (reference sequence). This CDR3 has 15 residues. Deletions cut 0 bases from V and 5 bases from J, with 15 bases between. The CDR3 loop is CAWSVPLASLDTQYF. The CDR3 region has the DNA TGTGCCTGGAGTGTTCCCCTGGCTAGCTTAGATACGCAGTATTTT.

V is TRBV19 and J is TRBJ1-1, with 8 bases fitting TRBD1. This CDR3 region has 13 residues. Trimming cost V 4 bases and J 5 bases; bases outside gene matches: 3. Germline V CDR1 and CDR2: LNHDA, SQIVND (reference sequence). CDR3 protein: CASSKDRGTEAFF. CDR3 nucleotides: TGTGCCAGTAGTAAAGACAGGGGAACTGAAGCTTTCTTT.

The gene calls are TRBV9 and TRBJ2-7, with D uncertain. Per the germline V gene, CDR1 is SGDLS and CDR2 is YYNGEE. The CDR3 extends over 14 amino acids. V lost 0 bases and J lost 1, with 8 bases in between. The CDR3 protein is CASSVEISSYEQYF. The CDR3 DNA follows: TGTGCCAGCAGCGTAGAGATCAGTTCCTACGAGCAGTACTTC.

This chain joins TRBV5-1 and TRBJ1-1; 10 bases fit TRBD1. Trimming took 0 bases from V and 6 from J; bases not matched to a gene: 5. Germline-derived CDR1 and CDR2 are SGHRS and YFSETQ. The CDR3 has 15 amino acids. The CDR3 protein is CASSLGTGGTAEAFF. Written as DNA, the CDR3 is TGCGCCAGCAGCTTGGGGACAGGGGGTACGGCTGAAGCTTTCTTT.

The chain recombines TRBV19 with TRBJ1-1; possible D gene TRBD1, 5 bases. V lost 0 bases to trimming and J lost 11 bases, with 22 bases between them. The CDR3 has 16 amino acids. Germline V gene data show CDR1 as LNHDA and CDR2 as SQIVND (reference sequence). The CDR3 loop is CASSIDSGGRRVVAFF. CDR3 DNA sequence: TGTGCCAGTAGTATAGACTCGGGGGGTCGGCGGGTCGTGGCTTTCTTT. The full variable domain, its missing parts supplied by reference TRBV19 and TRBJ1-1, is DGGITQSPKYLFRKEGQNVTLSCEQNLNHDAMYWYRQDPGQGLRLIYYSQIVNDFQKGDIAEGYSVSREKKESFPLTVTSAQKNPTAFYLCASSIDSGGRRVVAFFGQGTRLTVV.

The chain links TRBV2 to TRBJ2-5; 9 bases agree with TRBD2. The length of the CDR3 is 15 residues. V was clipped by 8 bases and J by 5 bases; unmatched bases: 12. Germline CDR1 is SNHLY and CDR2 is FYNNEI. This chain's CDR3 is CASAPLAGVWETQYF. CDR3 coding DNA: TGTGCCAGCGCCCCTTTAGCGGGAGTATGGGAGACCCAGTACTTC.

As concerns this clone: Different DNA sequences within this sample yield the same CDR3. The chain has TRBV19 and TRBJ1-5, with 10 bases identical to TRBD1. The CDR3 is made up of 14 amino acids. Germline V gene data show CDR1 as LNHDA and CDR2 as SQIVND (reference sequence). V was clipped by 6 bases and J by 5 bases; unmatched bases: 4. CDR3 amino acids: CASSRQGADQPQHF. The CDR3 DNA reads TGTGCCAGTAGCAGACAGGGGGCCGATCAGCCCCAGCATTTT.

The V gene is TRBV19, the J gene TRBJ1-2, with a weak D call TRBD1 (5 bases). Germline CDR1 and CDR2: LNHDA and SQIVND (reference sequence). The CDR3 covers 16 residues. Trimming removed 6 bases from V and 0 bases from J, with 17 bases in between. The DNA for the CDR3 is TGTGCCAGTAGGTCTCCTCAGTGGGGGGCTAACTATGGCTACACCTTC. Encoded protein: CASRSPQWGANYGYTF.

The V call is TRBV19, the J call TRBJ2-1; D is ambiguous. V lost 4 bases and J 0 bases, leaving 22 bases between the germline ends. Germline CDR1 LNHDA, CDR2 SQIVND (reference sequence). This CDR3 region has 19 residues. CDR3 in DNA: TGTGCCAGTAGTAAGGAGACTCACCAATCCGCAAACTCCTACAATGAGCAGTTCTTC. As protein: CASSKETHQSANSYNEQFF.

The V gene is TRBV11-3, the J gene TRBJ2-1, with 7 positions matching TRBD2. Germline V gene sequence: CDR1 SGHNT, CDR2 YENEEA. V dropped 5 bases and J dropped 6; count of bases not matched to a gene: 16. The CDR3 is 17 residues long. The CDR3 bases are TGTGCCAGCAGCCACCTTATTGGGGCGGGAGCGGTCAATGAGCAGTTCTTC. Protein: CASSHLIGAGAVNEQFF.

The CDR3: CASRLDRLDRGRGYTF. The CDR3 DNA sequence: TGTGCCAGCCGGCTGGACCGGTTGGACAGGGGGCGCGGCTACACCTTC. The chain recombines TRBV13 with TRBJ1-2, with TRBD1 matching 11 bases. Germline assignment: CDR1 PRHDT and CDR2 FYEKMQ (reference sequence). This CDR3 spans 16 amino acids. V lost 8 bases, J lost 8 bases, and 16 bases stayed unmatched.

This clone appeared once. The chain couples TRBV6-5 to TRBJ1-3; D is possibly TRBD1 (6 bases). The ends were cut back, 6 bases at V and 4 bases at J, with 16 bases in the middle. Germline loops: CDR1 MNHEY, CDR2 SVGAGI. This CDR3 contains 15 residues. The CDR3 coding sequence is TGTGCCAGCAGCACCGCAACAGGGCTGGGAAACACCATATATTTT. Its protein is CASSTATGLGNTIYF.

J is TRBJ2-7 and V is TRBV21-1; the table calls TRBD2, which could not be checked here. TRBV21-1 is a known pseudogene. The CDR3 totals 17 residues. The CDR3 DNA is TGTGCCAGCAGTCCCGGGGGGCTAGCGGGATCTCTCCACGAGCAGTACTTC. Translation gives CASSPGGLAGSLHEQYF.

The CDR3 loop is CASSPRRDSYNEQFF. The CDR3, as DNA: TGTGCCAGCTCACCCCGGCGGGACAGCTACAATGAGCAGTTCTTC. This rearrangement joins TRBV18 to TRBJ2-1; the D gene is possibly TRBD1 (7 bases). This CDR3 comprises 15 residues. V gave up 3 bases and J gave up 3 bases, with 12 bases separating them. Germline V CDR1 and CDR2: KGHSH, LQKENI.

The genes are TRBV19 and TRBJ2-2, with D perhaps matching TRBD2 (6 bases). This CDR3 has 15 amino acids. Trimming took 10 bases from V and 2 from J, leaving 17 bases between them. Germline loops: CDR1 LNHDA, CDR2 SQIVND (reference sequence). The CDR3 region has the DNA TGTGCCACCCTACCGGGACTCCTAAACACCGGGGAGCTGTTTTTT. As protein: CATLPGLLNTGELFF.

The chain has TRBV7-8 and TRBJ2-7, with 12 nucleotides matching TRBD2. Per the germline V gene, CDR1 is SGHVS and CDR2 is FQNEAQ. Trimming cost V 7 bases and J 2 bases; bases outside gene matches: 12. The CDR3 totals 17 residues. The CDR3 DNA sequence: TGTGCCAGCAAAAGGGTACTAGCGGGAGGAGGAGCCTACGAGCAGTACTTC. It codes for CASKRVLAGGGAYEQYF.